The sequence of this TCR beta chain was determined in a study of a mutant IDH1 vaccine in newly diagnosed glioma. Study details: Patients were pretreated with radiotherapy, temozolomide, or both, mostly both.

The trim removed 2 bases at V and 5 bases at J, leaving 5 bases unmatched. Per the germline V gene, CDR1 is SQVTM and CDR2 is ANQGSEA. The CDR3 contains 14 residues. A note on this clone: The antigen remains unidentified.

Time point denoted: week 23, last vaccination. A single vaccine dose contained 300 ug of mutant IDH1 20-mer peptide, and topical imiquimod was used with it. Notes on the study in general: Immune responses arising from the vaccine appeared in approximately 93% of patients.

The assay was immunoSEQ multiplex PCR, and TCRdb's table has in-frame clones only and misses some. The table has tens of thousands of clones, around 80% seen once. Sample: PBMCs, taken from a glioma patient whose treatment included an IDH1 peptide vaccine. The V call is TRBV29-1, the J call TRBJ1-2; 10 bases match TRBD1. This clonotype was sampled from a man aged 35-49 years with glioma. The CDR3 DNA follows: TGCAGCGTTGAACGGCGGGACAGGGGATATGGCTACACCTTC. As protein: CSVERRDRGYGYTF. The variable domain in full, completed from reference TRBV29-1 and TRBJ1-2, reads SAVISQKPSRDICQRGTSLTIQCQVDSQVTMMFWYRQQPGQSLTLIATANQGSEATYESGFVIDKFPISRPNLTFSTLTVSNMSPEDSSIYLCSVERRDRGYGYTFGSGTRLTVV.